The 3 T cell receptor beta chains below all came from one sample that was sequenced in a study of early T cells in non-severe SARS-CoV-2 infection. TCRdb independently ran MiXCR on the 5' RACE reads; one entry per CDR3 protein. Of some 98,000 distinct CDR3 sequences listed, roughly 15% are singletons. The sequencing input was whole blood. Source of these receptors: an adult who was a healthcare worker with PCR-confirmed SARS-CoV-2 infection or an uninfected control (not recorded which).

V gene TRBV29-1 combines with J gene TRBJ2-1; tentatively, D is TRBD2 (7 bases). Germline assignment: CDR1 SQVTM and CDR2 ANQGSEA. Trimming removed 0 bases at V and 5 bases at J, with 14 bases between. This CDR3 spans 15 amino acids. CDR3 nucleotide sequence: TGCAGCGTTGAAGATTGGGGGGGCCCTGACAATGAGCAGTTCTTC. Its protein product is CSVEDWGGPDNEQFF.

This clonotype appeared a few times. The CDR3 coding sequence is TGTGCCAGCAGTTTTACGGGGTCGAATTCACCCCTCCACTTT. It translates to CASSFTGSNSPLHF. The chain links TRBV27 to TRBJ1-6; the D is unclear. Germline CDR1 reads MNHEY; CDR2 reads SMNVEV (reference sequence). The CDR3 consists of 14 residues. The ends were cut back, 3 bases at V and 7 bases at J, with 10 bases in the middle.

In its sample, this clonotype was seen a few times. The chain combines TRBV6-5 with TRBJ1-3; unclear D gene. The ends were cut back, 10 bases at V and 7 bases at J, with 20 bases in the middle. Germline V lookup: CDR1 MNHEY, CDR2 SVGAGI. The CDR3 length is 14 residues. The CDR3 region is CATAGSGLSNTIYF. Here the CDR3 DNA reads TGTGCCACCGCGGGGAGCGGTTTGAGTAACACCATATATTTT.